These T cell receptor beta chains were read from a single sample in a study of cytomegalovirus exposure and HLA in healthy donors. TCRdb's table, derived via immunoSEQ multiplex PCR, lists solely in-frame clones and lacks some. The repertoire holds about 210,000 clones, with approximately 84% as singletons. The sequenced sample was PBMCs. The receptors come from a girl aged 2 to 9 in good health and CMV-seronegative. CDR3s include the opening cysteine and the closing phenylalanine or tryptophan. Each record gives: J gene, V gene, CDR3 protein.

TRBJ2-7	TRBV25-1	CASGAGRGSYEQYF
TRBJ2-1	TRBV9	CASSLHPGLAGGSSYNEQFF
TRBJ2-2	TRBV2	CASSKRKVAGVVGELFF
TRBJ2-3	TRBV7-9	CASSSQGTSGKEDTQYF
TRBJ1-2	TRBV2	CARRGRDYGYTF
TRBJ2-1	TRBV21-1	CASSARSGTSGMGEQFF
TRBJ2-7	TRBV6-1	CASGQASYEQYF
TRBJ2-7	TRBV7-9	CASSPKTGGQVYEQYF
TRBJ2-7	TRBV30	CASKLGNSYEQYF
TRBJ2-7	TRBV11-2	CASSLDPGGGAKEQYF
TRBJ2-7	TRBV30	CAWVGAARYEQYF
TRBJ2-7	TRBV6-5	CASSTGTLPYEQYF
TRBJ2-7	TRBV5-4	CASSIRQGSYEQYF
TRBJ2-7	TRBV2	CASSPGTRGEQYF
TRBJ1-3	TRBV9	CASSVAPDTSATYF
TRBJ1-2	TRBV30	CAIGTPYGYTF
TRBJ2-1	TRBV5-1	CASSLGEAGEQFF
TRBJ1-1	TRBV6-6	CASSPRQGYTEAFF
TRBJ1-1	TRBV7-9	CASSLSFSEAFF
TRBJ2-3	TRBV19	CASSMSAEPTDTQYF
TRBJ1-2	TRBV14	CASSQLPSGVSGYTF
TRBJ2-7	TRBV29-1	CSVEGRIPYEQYF
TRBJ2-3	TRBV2	CASPGGPADTQYF
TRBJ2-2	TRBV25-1	CASSPSGPGELFF
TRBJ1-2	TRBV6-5	CASMDRGLYGYTF
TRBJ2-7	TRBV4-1	CASSRGGPGGSYEQYF
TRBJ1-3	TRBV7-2	CASSSKIGQGPGNTIYF
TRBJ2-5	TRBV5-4	CASSRDQETQYF
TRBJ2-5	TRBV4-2	CASSQAGEETQYF
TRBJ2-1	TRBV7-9	CASSSQGGSNEQFF
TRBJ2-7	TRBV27	CASSPGTSGVYEQYF
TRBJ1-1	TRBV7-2	CASNDRYTEAFF